This is a list of T cell receptor beta chains from one sample in a study of cytomegalovirus exposure and HLA in healthy donors. The data were produced by immunoSEQ multiplex PCR, yet TCRdb's version contains in-frame clones alone and is incomplete. Among approximately 130,000 clones listed, approximately 85% were seen once. The sample was PBMCs. These receptors all stem from a woman in her twenties or thirties in good health and CMV-seropositive. Each CDR3 is given without its conserved first and last residue. Size is stated for part of the rows, as once, few or many counts, or as a class when the clone is expanded.

J | V | size | CDR3
TRBJ2-2 | TRBV2 | . | ASSQGQGNTGELF
TRBJ2-1 | TRBV28 | . | ASRSTTDRSEQF
TRBJ2-2 | TRBV18 | once | ASSPYRESGGELF
TRBJ1-2 | TRBV6-1 | once | ASSEQLGTGGYGYT
TRBJ2-7 | TRBV7-9 | . | ASSLWPTVDEQY
TRBJ1-5 | TRBV19 | . | ASSSPRVQIGQPQH
. | TRBV7-9 | . | ASSLGQNNYEQY
TRBJ1-2 | TRBV6-5 | . | ASSAGTGGRYGYT
TRBJ2-4 | TRBV10-2 | . | ALGGEAKNIQY
TRBJ2-1 | TRBV10-1 | once | ASTGTSGNEQF
TRBJ2-1 | TRBV6-5 | once | ASSYSGGLAMDEQF
TRBJ2-1 | TRBV2 | . | ASSEDRGTYNEQF
TRBJ1-1 | TRBV19 | . | ASRLGGNTEAF
TRBJ1-1 | TRBV6-5 | . | ASQGTMNTEAF
TRBJ1-2 | TRBV15 | . | ATSRDPVGYGYT
TRBJ2-3 | TRBV5-1 | . | ASSSFGGPDTQY
TRBJ1-3 | TRBV11-2 | few | ASSYSYRNLWDTIY